The present T cell receptor (beta chain) was sequenced within a study of cytomegalovirus exposure and HLA in healthy donors (dated by TCRdb to the late 2010s). Background on the whole study: An earlier analysis of approximately 640 of the donors reported approximately 300 Gb of sequence data and about 100 million unique TCR beta sequences from 150 million to 200 million T cells. An early release that covered about 600 HLA-typed donors contained about 290 gigabases of sequencing data and 80 million or so unique TCR sequences. Among the roughly 390 genotyped donors, roughly 80% belonged to the genetic ancestry cluster associated with self-reported Caucasian donors. The aim of the study was to test whether cataloging public T cell receptors could identify signatures of past pathogen exposure. The study used immunosequencing to profile the T cell repertoires of approximately 640 subjects and linked those repertoires to cytomegalovirus serostatus. In addition to the first cohort of roughly 700 subjects, a separate validation cohort of approximately 130 different subjects was used. High-throughput TCR immunosequencing, statistical association of individual TCRs with disease status, and machine learning were combined to predict cytomegalovirus infection status. In a later analysis, previously published TCR beta repertoires from 550 to 700 donors were re-analyzed and high-resolution HLA genotyping was added so that TCR occurrence patterns could be studied. In the later analysis, no new phenotypic data were used to find candidate immune exposures; instead, reliance was placed on TCR beta sequences and their occurrence across donors. An earlier analysis of some 600 of the donors applied high-throughput TCR beta sequencing to assess whether each TCR beta V gene segment acted as functional or pseudogenic. Donor age, sex, ethnicity and CMV serostatus were compiled alongside the repertoire data. A later genetic analysis used genome-wide SNP genotypes for about three fifths of the roughly 700 donors, treating that subset as a discovery cohort. Every discovery cohort repertoire had been produced on one sequencing platform. HLA typing included class I and class II loci at four-digit resolution. Typing coverage differed by locus: A, B, C, DRB1 and DQB1 were typed in roughly 629-630 donors, DQA1 in about 560, DPA1 in around 600, and DPB1 in 400 to 480. Roughly 5 DR-DQ haplotypes were handled as single units for association and clustering because linkage in the cohort was strong. On average, around 230,000 unique TCR beta nucleotide sequences were sequenced per donor among some 430 genotyped donors of the cohort, with 15% to 20% of those sequences being non-productive.

Findings and caveats that apply to the study as a whole: The study gave a list of 150 to 200 TCR beta chains associated with cytomegalovirus. According to a later analysis, TCR association rates differed among HLA loci, with DRB1 alleles showing the most associated TCRs and HLA-C alleles showing the fewest. The 87-base-pair reads could not distinguish some IMGT-functional V segments, including TRBV6-2 and TRBV6-3, so those segments were excluded. Compared with the roughly 700-donor mean, donors in an Asian-associated ancestry cluster had fewer N-insertions in productive TCRs, according to a later genetic analysis. Correlated functional status among segregating V segments might be attributable to linkage disequilibrium, but an unknown experimental factor could not be ruled out. A cluster of highly shared sequence variants was judged likely to represent a technical artifact of the sequencing pipeline. At a false discovery rate of 0.05, a later analysis linked around 15,000 TCR beta sequences to specific HLA alleles. Over 15 rarely observed V segments, including chromosome 9 orphons, were excluded from the earlier analysis of several hundred of the donors because counts were too low. In an earlier analysis of under 600 of the donors, most TCR beta V segments were observed in productive rearrangements about 87% or about 30% of the time, broadly matching IMGT annotations. According to a later analysis, parvovirus B19, influenza, CMV and Epstein-Barr virus appeared linked to several top co-occurrence clusters. The classifier was reported to diagnose cytomegalovirus status with high specificity and sensitivity in both the original cohort and the validation cohort. CMV serostatus was the only immune exposure information available for the cohort. Assigning TCR associations to individual alleles was difficult when HLA alleles, especially DR and DQ, strongly co-occurred. A further reported finding was that TCR beta sequences accurately predicted the HLA-A and HLA-B alleles for most subjects in the first cohort. Most CMV-associated TCR beta chains appeared to be HLA-restricted in a later analysis, and the HLA associations seemed to be driven largely by CMV exposure. The authors suggested that the approach could potentially be extended to other disease states and immunological phenotypes. In a later genetic analysis, a missense DCLRE1C variant was associated with V-gene and J-gene trimming of TCR beta chains, and the association was replicated in an independent cohort. HLA typing was unavailable for some donors at each locus, so association tests used only the typed subset. Roughly uniform sequencing depth across donors was assumed in presence/absence analyses, although this assumption may not hold. In this cohort, only TCR beta chains were sequenced, and detectable features were limited by the absence of alpha or paired-chain data. In a later analysis, HLA-associated TCR beta chains showed more clonal expansion and lower generation probabilities than non-associated chains that were equally common. While some public TCRs were present in many individuals, most TCR sequences turned up only very rarely across donors. A few of the identified cytomegalovirus-associated TCR beta chains were confirmed in vitro to be specific for cytomegalovirus antigens.

Measured from the cysteine to the phenylalanine, the CDR3 is 14 residues long. The read is trimmed to its CDR3 DNA, 42 bases read in frame from base 1. Looking up the germline V gene yields CDR1 MDHEN and CDR2 SYDVKM. V loses 1 base of germline sequence and J loses 4 bases, and the interval between the two ends is 8 bases. In this sample, this clone turned up once. The antigen it recognizes is unknown. The record has no base qualities; no much larger clone is one base away. Preparation of the library involved the immunoSEQ multiplex PCR assay. For the multiplex PCR, a mixture combining 60 forward primers for TCR Vbeta segments and 13 reverse primers for TCR Jbeta segments was used. The CDR3 region of rearranged TCR beta genes was amplified from genomic DNA by a multiplex PCR assay. On the Illumina HiSeq System, the amplified TCR beta libraries were sequenced as 87-base-pair reads. Turning to the authors' computational methods: A later analysis counted tens of millions of unique TCR beta chains across the 640 or so repertoires, and some 11 million of these chains were shared by at least two donors. Raw reads were error-corrected and collapsed into unique sequences with a nearest-neighbor algorithm that merged closely related sequences to remove PCR and sequencing errors. Alignment of CDR3 sequences to IMGT reference sequences was used to assign V, D and J gene segments. For a sequence to be retained, at least a six-nucleotide match to both a V gene segment and a J gene segment was required. Rearrangements were called productive when the CDR3 lacked stop codons and stayed in frame with V and J; all others were non-productive. Following IMGT convention, CDR3 was defined as the stretch from the second conserved V-encoded cysteine up to the conserved J-encoded phenylalanine. Sequences without an unambiguous match to a single V gene segment were excluded from the earlier analysis of 450 to 750 of the donors. An earlier analysis of 587 of the donors classified V segments as functional when productive rearrangements were above 56.7% and as segregating when the standard deviation between donors was above 5%. A statistical classification framework was built to diagnose cytomegalovirus status from the catalog of TCR beta chain sequences. A later analysis assigned V and J genes by comparing TCR nucleotide sequences with IMGT/GENE-DB human TR gene sequences. Using the TCRdist pipeline, a later analysis assigned CDR3 sequences along with most-parsimonious VDJ recombination scenarios. A later analysis defined each TCR beta chain by its CDR3 amino acid sequence plus V-gene family, and excluded reads lacking a unique V-gene family. To address suspected cross-contamination and a sequencing artifact, a later analysis removed some 620 highly shared, low-generation-probability nucleotide sequences. In a later analysis, a clonal expansion index for each public chain was calculated from normalized within-repertoire ranks of inferred template counts. Generation probabilities in a later analysis came from a VDJ recombination model fitted to out-of-frame rearrangements, and those results were checked against IGoR. A later analysis scored TCR-TCR, TCR-HLA and TCR-CMV co-occurrence with hypergeometric tests, applying a repertoire-size bias correction to TCR pairs. False discovery rates were estimated in a later analysis by permuting HLA or CMV assignments 20 times. In a later analysis, co-occurring TCRs were grouped using DBSCAN, and TCRdist sequence similarity was added for clustering within HLA-allele-positive subsets. Repertoires with fewer than 30,000 or more than 120,000 public chains, plus five repertoires with anomalous nucleotide sharing, were excluded from co-occurrence clustering. Drawn from immuneACCESS, this table holds only the in-frame rearrangements with V and J called that TCRdb kept. Clones are partly lost; checked studies trace under half to an unresolved V gene and leave the rest unexplained. The V and J calls and the clone size are those of that table, but D and trimming were determined from the DNA. This sample lists approximately 140,000 clones; roughly 79% were detected once. The ten largest clones take up approximately 1.7% of the sample.

The cohort consisted of 600 to 700 healthy bone marrow donors. Cohort members were all nominally healthy when sampled, although unrecorded immune exposures were likely present. The donor tested CMV seronegative, placing the donor among the roughly 350 seronegative members of the cohort. Every donor gave a peripheral blood sample, and the peripheral blood mononuclear cells from that sample were used for TCR beta sequencing. The Qiagen DNeasy Blood Extraction Kit was used to extract genomic DNA from the blood cell samples. The chain is made from TRBV28 and TRBJ1-5, with the D segment identity uncertain. Sequencing was done on a sample of PBMCs. This TCR was sampled from a woman between 50 and 59 years old in good health and CMV-seronegative. The DNA is as follows: TGTGCCAGCAGTTTATTACGGGAGAATCAGCCCCAGCATTTT. Translation gives CASSLLRENQPQHF.